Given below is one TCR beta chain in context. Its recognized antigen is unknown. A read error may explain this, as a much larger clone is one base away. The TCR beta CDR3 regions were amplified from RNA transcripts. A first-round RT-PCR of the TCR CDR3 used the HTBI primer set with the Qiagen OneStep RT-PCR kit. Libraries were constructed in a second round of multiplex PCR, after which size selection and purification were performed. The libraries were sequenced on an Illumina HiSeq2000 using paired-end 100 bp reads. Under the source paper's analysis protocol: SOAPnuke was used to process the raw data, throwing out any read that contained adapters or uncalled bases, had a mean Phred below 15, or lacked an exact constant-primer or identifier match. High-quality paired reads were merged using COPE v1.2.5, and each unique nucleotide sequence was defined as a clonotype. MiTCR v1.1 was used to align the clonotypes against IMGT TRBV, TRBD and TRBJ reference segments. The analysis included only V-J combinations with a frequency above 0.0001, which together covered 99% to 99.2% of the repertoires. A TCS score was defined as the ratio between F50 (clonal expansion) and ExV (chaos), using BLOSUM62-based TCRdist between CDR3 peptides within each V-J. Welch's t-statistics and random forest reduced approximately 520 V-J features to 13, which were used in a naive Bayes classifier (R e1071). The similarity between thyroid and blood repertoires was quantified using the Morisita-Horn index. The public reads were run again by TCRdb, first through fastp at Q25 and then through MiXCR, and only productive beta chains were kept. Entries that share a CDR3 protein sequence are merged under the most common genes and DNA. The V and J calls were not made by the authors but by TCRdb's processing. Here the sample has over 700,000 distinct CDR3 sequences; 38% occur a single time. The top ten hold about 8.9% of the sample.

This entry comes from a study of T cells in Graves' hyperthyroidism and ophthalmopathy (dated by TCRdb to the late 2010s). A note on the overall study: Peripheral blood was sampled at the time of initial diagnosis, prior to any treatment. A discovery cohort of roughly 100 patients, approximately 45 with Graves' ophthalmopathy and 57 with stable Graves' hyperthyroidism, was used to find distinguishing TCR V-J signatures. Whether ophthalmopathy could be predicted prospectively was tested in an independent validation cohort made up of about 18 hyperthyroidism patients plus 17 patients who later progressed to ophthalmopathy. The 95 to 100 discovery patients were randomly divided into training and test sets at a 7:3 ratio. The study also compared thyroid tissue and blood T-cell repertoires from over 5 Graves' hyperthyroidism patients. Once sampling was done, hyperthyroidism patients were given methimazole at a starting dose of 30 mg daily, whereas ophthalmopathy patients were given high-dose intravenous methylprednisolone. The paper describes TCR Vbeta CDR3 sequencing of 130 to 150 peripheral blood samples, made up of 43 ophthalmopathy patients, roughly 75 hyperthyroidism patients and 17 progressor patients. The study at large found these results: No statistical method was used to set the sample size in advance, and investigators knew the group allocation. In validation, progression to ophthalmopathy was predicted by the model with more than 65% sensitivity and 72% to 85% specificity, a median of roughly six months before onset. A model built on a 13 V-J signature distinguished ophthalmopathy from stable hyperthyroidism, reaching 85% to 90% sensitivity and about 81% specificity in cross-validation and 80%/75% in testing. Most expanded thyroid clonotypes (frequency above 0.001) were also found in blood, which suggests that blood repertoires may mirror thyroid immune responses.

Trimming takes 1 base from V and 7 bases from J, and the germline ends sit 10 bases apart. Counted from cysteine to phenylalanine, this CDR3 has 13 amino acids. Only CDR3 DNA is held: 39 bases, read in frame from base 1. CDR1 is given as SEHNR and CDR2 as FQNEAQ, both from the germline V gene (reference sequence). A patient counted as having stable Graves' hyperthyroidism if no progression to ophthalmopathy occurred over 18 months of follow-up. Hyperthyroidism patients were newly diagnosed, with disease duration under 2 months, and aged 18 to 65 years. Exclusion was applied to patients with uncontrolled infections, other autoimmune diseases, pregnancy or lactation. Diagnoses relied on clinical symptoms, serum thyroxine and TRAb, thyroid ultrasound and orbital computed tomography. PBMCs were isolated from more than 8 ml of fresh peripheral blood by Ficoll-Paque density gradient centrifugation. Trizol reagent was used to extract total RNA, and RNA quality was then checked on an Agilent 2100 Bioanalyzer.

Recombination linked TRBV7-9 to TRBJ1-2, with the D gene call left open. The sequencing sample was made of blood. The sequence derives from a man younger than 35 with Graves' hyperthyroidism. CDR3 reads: CASSLDPIFGYTF. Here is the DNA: TGTGCCAGCAGCTTAGATCCGATTTTTGGCTACACCTTC.